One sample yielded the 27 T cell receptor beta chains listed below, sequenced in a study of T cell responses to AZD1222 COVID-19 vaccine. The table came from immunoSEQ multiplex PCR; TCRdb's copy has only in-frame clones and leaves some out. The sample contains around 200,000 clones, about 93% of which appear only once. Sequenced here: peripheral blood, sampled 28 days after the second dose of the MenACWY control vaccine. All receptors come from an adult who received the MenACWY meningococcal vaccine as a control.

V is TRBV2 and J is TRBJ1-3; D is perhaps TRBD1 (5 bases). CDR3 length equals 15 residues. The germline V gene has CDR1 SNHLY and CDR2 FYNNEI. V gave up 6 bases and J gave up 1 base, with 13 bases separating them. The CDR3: CASRGLTGSGNTIYF. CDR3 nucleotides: TGTGCCAGCAGGGGTCTCACAGGATCTGGAAACACCATATATTTT.

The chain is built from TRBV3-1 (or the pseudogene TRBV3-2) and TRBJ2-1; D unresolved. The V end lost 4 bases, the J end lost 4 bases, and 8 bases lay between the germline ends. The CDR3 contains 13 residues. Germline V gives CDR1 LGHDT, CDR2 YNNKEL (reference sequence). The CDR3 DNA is TGTGCCAGCAGCCCATTTGGATACAATGAGCAGTTCTTC. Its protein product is CASSPFGYNEQFF.

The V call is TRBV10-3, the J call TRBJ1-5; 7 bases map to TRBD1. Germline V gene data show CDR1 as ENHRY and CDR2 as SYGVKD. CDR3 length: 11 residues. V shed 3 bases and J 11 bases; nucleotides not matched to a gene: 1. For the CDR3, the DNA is TGTGCCATCAGTGAAGGGACAGCCCAGCATTTT. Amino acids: CAISEGTAQHF.

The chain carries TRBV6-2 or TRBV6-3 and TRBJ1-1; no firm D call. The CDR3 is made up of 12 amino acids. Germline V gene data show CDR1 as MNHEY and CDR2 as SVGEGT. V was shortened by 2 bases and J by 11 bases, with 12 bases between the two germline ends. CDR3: CASSYVGKRAFF. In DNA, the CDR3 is TGTGCCAGCAGTTACGTGGGGAAACGGGCTTTCTTT.

The CDR3 region is CATSPRSGTHTEAFF. For the CDR3, the DNA is TGTGCCACCAGCCCTCGGTCAGGGACTCACACTGAAGCTTTCTTT. The rearrangement links TRBV15 to TRBJ1-1, with D possibly matching TRBD1 (5 bases). The CDR3 has 15 residues. The V gene's germline CDR1 is LNHNV and CDR2 YYDKDF (reference sequence). The V end lost 5 bases, the J end lost 3 bases, and 16 bases lay between the germline ends.

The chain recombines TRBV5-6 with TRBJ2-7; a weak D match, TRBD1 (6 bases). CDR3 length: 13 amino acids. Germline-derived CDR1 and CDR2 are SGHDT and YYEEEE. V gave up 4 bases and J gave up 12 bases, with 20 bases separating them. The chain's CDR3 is CASSIGTFNLWYF. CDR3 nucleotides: TGTGCCAGCAGCATCGGGACATTTAATTTATGGTACTTC. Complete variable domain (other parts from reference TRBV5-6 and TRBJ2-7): DAGVTQSPTHLIKTRGQQVTLRCSPKSGHDTVSWYQQALGQGPQFIFQYYEEEERQRGNFPDRFSGHQFPNYSSELNVNALLLGDSALYLCASSIGTFNLWYFGPGTRLTVT.

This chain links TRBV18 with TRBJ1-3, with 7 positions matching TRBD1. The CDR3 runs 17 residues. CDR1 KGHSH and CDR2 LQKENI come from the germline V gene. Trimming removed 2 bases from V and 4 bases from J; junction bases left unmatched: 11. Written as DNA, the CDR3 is TGTGCCAGCTCACCAAGAAATACCGGGACAGCCGGAAACACCATATATTTT. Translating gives CASSPRNTGTAGNTIYF.

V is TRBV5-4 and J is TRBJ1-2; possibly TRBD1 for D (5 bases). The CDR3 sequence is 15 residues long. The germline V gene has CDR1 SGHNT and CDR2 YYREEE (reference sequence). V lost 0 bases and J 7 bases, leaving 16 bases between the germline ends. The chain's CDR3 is CASSLAQGSYSGYTF. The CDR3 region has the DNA TGTGCCAGCAGCTTGGCGCAGGGATCCTATTCTGGCTACACCTTC.

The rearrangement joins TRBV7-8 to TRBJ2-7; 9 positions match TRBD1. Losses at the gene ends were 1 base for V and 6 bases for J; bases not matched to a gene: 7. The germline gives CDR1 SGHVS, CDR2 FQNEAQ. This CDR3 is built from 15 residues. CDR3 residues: CASSLGGQGIAEQYF. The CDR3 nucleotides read TGTGCCAGCAGCTTAGGGGGACAGGGAATAGCCGAGCAGTACTTC. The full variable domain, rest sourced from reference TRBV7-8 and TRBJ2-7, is GAGVSQSPRYKVAKRGQDVALRCDPISGHVSLFWYQQALGQGPEFLTYFQNEAQLDKSGLPSDRFFAERPEGSVSTLKIQRTQQEDSAVYLCASSLGGQGIAEQYFGPGTRLTVT.

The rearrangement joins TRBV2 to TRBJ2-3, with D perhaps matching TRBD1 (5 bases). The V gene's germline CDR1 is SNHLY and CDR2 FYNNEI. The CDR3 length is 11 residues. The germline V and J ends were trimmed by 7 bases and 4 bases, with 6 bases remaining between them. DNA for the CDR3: TGTGCCAGCAAGGGGTCAGATACGCAGTATTTT. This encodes CASKGSDTQYF. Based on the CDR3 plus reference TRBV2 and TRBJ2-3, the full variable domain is EPEVTQTPSHQVTQMGQEVILRCVPISNHLYFYWYRQILGQKVEFLVSFYNNEISEKSEIFDDQFSVERPDGSNFTLKIRSTKLEDSAMYFCASKGSDTQYFGPGTRLTVL.

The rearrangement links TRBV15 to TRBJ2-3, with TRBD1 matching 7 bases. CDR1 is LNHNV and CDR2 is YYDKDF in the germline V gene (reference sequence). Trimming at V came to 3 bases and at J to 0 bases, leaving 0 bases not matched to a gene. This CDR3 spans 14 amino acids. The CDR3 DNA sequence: TGTGCCACCAGCAGGGGACAGAGCACAGATACGCAGTATTTT. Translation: CATSRGQSTDTQYF.

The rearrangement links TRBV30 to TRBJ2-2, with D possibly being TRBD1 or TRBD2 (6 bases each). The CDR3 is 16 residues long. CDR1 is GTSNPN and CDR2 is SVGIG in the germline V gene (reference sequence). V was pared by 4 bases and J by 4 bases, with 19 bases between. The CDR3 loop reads CAWIEGGGGGTGELFF. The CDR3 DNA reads TGTGCCTGGATTGAGGGGGGCGGTGGTGGCACCGGGGAGCTGTTTTTT.

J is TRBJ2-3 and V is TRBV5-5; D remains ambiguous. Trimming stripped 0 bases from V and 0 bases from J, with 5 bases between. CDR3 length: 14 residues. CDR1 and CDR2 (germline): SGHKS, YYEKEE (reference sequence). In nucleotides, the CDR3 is TGTGCCAGCAGCTTGGTCAGTAGCACAGATACGCAGTATTTT. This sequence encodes CASSLVSSTDTQYF. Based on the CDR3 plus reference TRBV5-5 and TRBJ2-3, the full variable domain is DAGVTQSPTHLIKTRGQQVTLRCSPISGHKSVSWYQQVLGQGPQFIFQYYEKEERGRGNFPDRFSARQFPNYSSELNVNALLLGDSALYLCASSLVSSTDTQYFGPGTRLTVL.

The CDR3 coding sequence is TGTGCCAGCAGTGACAACAGGGGCAGGCGTGAAAAACTGTTTTTT. Amino acid sequence: CASSDNRGRREKLFF. V is TRBV6-1 and J is TRBJ1-4, with TRBD1 identical over 7 bases. CDR3 length: 15 amino acids. V gave up 3 bases and J gave up 7 bases; unmatched junction bases: 8. CDR1 and CDR2 from the germline V gene are MNHNS and SASEGT.

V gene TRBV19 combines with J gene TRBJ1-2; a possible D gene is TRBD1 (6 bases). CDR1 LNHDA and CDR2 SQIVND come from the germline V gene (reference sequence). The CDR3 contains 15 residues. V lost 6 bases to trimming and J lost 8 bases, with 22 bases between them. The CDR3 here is CASRSGTMGRRGYTF. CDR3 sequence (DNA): TGTGCCAGTAGATCCGGGACAATGGGACGTCGAGGCTACACCTTC.

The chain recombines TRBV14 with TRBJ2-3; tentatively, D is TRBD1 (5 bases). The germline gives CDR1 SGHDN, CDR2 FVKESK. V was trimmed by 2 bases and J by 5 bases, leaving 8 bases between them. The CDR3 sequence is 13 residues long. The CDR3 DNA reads TGTGCCAGCAGCCAAATAGGGGTAGATACGCAGTATTTT. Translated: CASSQIGVDTQYF.

The CDR3 DNA reads as TGTGCCACCAGCAGAGGAACAGGACTCTCCTACGAGCAGTACTTC. Amino acid sequence: CATSRGTGLSYEQYF. The rearrangement joins TRBV15 to TRBJ2-7; possibly TRBD1 or TRBD2 for D (5 bases each). This CDR3 spans 15 amino acids. V shed 1 base and J shed 0 bases, with 10 bases lying between them. The germline CDR1 and CDR2 sequences are LNHNV and YYDKDF (reference sequence).

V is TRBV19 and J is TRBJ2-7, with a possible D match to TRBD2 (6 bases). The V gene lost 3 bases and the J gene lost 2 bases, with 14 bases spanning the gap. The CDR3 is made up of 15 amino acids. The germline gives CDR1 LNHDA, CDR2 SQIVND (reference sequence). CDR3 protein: CASSMGRGGAYEQYF. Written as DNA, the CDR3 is TGTGCCAGTAGTATGGGGCGGGGTGGAGCCTACGAGCAGTACTTC.

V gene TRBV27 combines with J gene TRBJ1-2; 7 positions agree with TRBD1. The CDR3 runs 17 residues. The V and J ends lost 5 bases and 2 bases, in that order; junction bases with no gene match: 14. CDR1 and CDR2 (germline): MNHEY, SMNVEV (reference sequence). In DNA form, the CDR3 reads TGTGCCAGCAGTCTCTACGGGACAGCGGATTACAACTATGGCTACACCTTC. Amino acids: CASSLYGTADYNYGYTF.

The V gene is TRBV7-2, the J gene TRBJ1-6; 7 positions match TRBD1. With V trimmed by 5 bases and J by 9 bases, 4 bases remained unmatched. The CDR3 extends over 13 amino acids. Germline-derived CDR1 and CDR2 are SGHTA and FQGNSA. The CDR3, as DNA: TGTGCCAGCAGCAGAGACAGGGTTTCACCCCTCCACTTT. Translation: CASSRDRVSPLHF.

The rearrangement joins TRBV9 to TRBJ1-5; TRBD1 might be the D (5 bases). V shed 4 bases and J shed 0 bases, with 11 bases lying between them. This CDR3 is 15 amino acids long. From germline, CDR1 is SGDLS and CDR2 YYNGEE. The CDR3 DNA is TGTGCCAGCAGCCCCGGACAACTTAGCAATCAGCCCCAGCATTTT. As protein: CASSPGQLSNQPQHF.

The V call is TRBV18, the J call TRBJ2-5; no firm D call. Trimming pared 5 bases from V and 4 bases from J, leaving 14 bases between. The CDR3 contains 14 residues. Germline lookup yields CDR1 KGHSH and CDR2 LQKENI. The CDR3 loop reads CASSLSPGLETQYF. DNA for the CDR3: TGTGCCAGCTCATTATCCCCAGGTTTAGAGACCCAGTACTTC.

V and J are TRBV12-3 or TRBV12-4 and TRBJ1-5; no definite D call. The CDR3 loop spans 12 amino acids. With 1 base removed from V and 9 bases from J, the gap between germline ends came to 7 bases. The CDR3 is CASSLGGSPQHF. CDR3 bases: TGTGCCAGCAGTTTAGGGGGATCGCCCCAGCATTTT.

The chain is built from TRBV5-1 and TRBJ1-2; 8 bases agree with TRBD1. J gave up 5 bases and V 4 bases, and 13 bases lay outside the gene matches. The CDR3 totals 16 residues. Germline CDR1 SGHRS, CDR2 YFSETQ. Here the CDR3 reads CASSSGEQGVGYGYTF. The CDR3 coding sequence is TGCGCCAGCAGCAGTGGAGAACAGGGGGTAGGGTATGGCTACACCTTC.

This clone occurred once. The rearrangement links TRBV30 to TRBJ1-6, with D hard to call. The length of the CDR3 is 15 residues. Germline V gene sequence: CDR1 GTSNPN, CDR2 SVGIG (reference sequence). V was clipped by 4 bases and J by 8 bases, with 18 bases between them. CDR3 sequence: CAWTSRQLSHSPLHF. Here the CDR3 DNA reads TGTGCCTGGACCTCAAGGCAGCTGAGTCATTCACCCCTCCACTTT.

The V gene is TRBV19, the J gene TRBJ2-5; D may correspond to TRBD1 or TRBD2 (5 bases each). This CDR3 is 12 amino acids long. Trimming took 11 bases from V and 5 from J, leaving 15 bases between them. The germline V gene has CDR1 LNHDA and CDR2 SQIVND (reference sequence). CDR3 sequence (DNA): TGTGCCGTCCACGGGGCCGGGGAGACCCAGTACTTC. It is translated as CAVHGAGETQYF.

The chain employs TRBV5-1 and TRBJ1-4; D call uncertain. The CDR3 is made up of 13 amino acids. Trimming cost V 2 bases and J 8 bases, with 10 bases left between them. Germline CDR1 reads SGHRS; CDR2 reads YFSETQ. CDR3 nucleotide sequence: TGCGCCAGCAGCTTAGCCCCCGGGGAAAAACTGTTTTTT. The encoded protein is CASSLAPGEKLFF. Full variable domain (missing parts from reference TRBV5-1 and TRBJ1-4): KAGVTQTPRYLIKTRGQQVTLSCSPISGHRSVSWYQQTPGQGLQFLFEYFSETQRNKGNFPGRFSGRQFSNSRSEMNVSTLELGDSALYLCASSLAPGEKLFFGSGTQLSVL.